The next 3 T cell receptor beta chains were all read from a single sample in a study of neurological immune-mediated disorders. Each CDR3 protein gets one entry after TCRdb re-called the 5' RACE reads with MiXCR. Seen here are tens of thousands of distinct CDR3 sequences, approximately 10% observed once, and the top ten hold less than 5%. The specimen sequenced was CD4+ T cells from blood. These receptors originate from a woman aged 25 to 39 with HTLV-1-associated myelopathy (HAM/TSP).

Ten or more counts support this clonotype. The rearrangement links TRBV5-1 to TRBJ1-1, with 7 bases lining up with TRBD1. There are 14 residues in the CDR3. V dropped 6 bases and J dropped 2; count of bases not matched to a gene: 7. Germline CDR1 is SGHRS and CDR2 is YFSETQ. CDR3 amino acids: CASTGDSTNTEAFF. DNA of the CDR3: TGCGCCAGCACTGGGGACAGCACTAACACTGAAGCTTTCTTT.

The sample holds many counts of this clonotype. CDR3 amino acids: CATSGLTGVQYF. The CDR3 DNA follows: TGTGCCACCAGTGGCTTGACAGGGGTTCAGTATTTT. The rearrangement links TRBV24-1 to TRBJ2-3, with 8 bases identical to TRBD1. CDR3 size: 12 residues. The J segment lost 12 bases and the V segment lost 5 bases, leaving 6 bases of the junction unmatched. The germline CDR1 and CDR2 sequences are KGHDR and SFDVKD.

This clonotype was seen repeatedly, ten times or more. The rearrangement uses TRBV5-6 and TRBJ1-5, with no clear D. CDR1 and CDR2 from the germline V gene are SGHDT and YYEEEE. V dropped 0 bases and J dropped 3 bases, with 13 bases sitting between them. The CDR3 extends over 16 amino acids. This chain's CDR3 is CASSLAGVGNNQPQHF. CDR3 bases: TGTGCCAGCAGCTTGGCGGGTGTGGGAAACAATCAGCCCCAGCATTTT.